This TCR beta chain came from a study of shared clonotypes between healthy human individuals. Study-wide points: Sampling included only blood; tissue repertoires likely differ. It was anticipated that sequencing depth would influence how many clonotypes donors shared.

Some clones are missing from TCRdb's copy, which holds only in-frame ones; the method was immunoSEQ multiplex PCR. The table has roughly 96,000 clones, around 43% seen once. Nashville, Tennessee was home to all donors, who were Caucasian adults. Many counts were recorded for this clone. The antigen remains undetermined. Sequencing was done on a sample of PBMCs. The receptor was isolated from a woman in her forties in good health. Some clones in this sample may be carry-over from other donors' samples.

In DNA, the CDR3 is TGTGCCAGCTCACAAGGGACTGACCAAACTGAAGCTTTCTTT. As protein: CASSQGTDQTEAFF. V gene TRBV18 combines with J gene TRBJ1-1; D might be TRBD1 (5 bases). CDR3 length: 14 amino acids. V lost 4 bases and J 5 bases, leaving 14 bases between the germline ends. Per the germline V gene, CDR1 is KGHSH and CDR2 is LQKENI.